This T cell receptor (beta chain) is drawn from a study of OX40 agonist ivuxolimab in advanced cancers. Study-level results: Clonal expansion was among the lowest in partial responders at 0.1-3.0 mg/kg, especially CD8+. Specificity for antigen went undetermined in the expanded peripheral T cells.

A remark on this clone: What it binds is not known.

The study sampled blood at baseline, cycle 4 day 1, and cycle 7 day 1. Profiled with immunoSEQ multiplex PCR; TCRdb holds only in-frame clones, not every one. The sample has around 66,000 clones; less than 85% are singletons. V trimming: 4 bases; J trimming: 8 bases; junction bases outside the gene matches: 7. The V gene's germline CDR1 is SGHRS and CDR2 YFSETQ. This CDR3 has 14 amino acids. Sequencing used CD4+ or CD8+ T cells sorted from blood, obtained in a trial of the OX40 agonist ivuxolimab. The sequence was obtained from an adult with an advanced solid tumor such as melanoma, head and neck, liver or kidney cancer. The J gene is TRBJ1-2, the V gene TRBV5-1; the match to TRBD1 covers 11 bases. CDR3 DNA: TGCGCCAGCAGCCTGGACAGGGGGCTCGAGGGCTACACCTTC. As protein: CASSLDRGLEGYTF. The full variable domain, in which reference TRBV5-1 and TRBJ1-2 provide the parts outside the CDR3, is KAGVTQTPRYLIKTRGQQVTLSCSPISGHRSVSWYQQTPGQGLQFLFEYFSETQRNKGNFPGRFSGRQFSNSRSEMNVSTLELGDSALYLCASSLDRGLEGYTFGSGTRLTVV.